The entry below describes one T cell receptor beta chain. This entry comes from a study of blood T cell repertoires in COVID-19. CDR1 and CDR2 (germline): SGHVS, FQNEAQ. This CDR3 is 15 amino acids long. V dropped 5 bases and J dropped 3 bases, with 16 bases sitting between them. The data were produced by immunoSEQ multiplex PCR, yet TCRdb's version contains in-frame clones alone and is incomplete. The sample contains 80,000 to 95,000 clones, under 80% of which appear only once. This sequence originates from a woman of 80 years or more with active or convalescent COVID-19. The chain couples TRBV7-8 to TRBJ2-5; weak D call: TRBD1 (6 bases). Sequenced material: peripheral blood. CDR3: CASSHVDSNKETQYF. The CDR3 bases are TGTGCCAGCAGCCACGTGGACAGCAACAAAGAGACCCAGTACTTC. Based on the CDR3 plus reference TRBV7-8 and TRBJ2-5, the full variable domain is GAGVSQSPRYKVAKRGQDVALRCDPISGHVSLFWYQQALGQGPEFLTYFQNEAQLDKSGLPSDRFFAERPEGSVSTLKIQRTQQEDSAVYLCASSHVDSNKETQYFGPGTRLLVL.